These T cell receptor beta chains were read from a single sample in a study of shared clonotypes between healthy human individuals. Measured with immunoSEQ multiplex PCR; TCRdb has only the in-frame clones, and not every one. This table holds approximately 100,000 clones, 67% found once. The sequencing input was memory CD8+ T cells sorted from blood. These receptors originate from a woman in her 30s in good health. Each CDR3 is given with its conserved first and last residue. D genes are given only for firm matches.

V: TRBV10-3
D: -
J: TRBJ2-1
CDR3: CAISFGLDYNEQFF

V: TRBV10-3
D: TRBD1
J: TRBJ2-7
CDR3: CAISEQGIGDEQYF

V: TRBV2
D: -
J: -
CDR3: CASRGAEPYEQYF

V: TRBV4-1
D: -
J: TRBJ1-2
CDR3: CASSQWHPGGGYGYTF

V: TRBV6-5
D: -
J: TRBJ2-5
CDR3: CASSSRGAWETQYF

V: TRBV4-2
D: -
J: TRBJ2-3
CDR3: CASSQEEGSGTDTQYF

V: TRBV7-8
D: -
J: TRBJ2-7
CDR3: CASSLWLGTYEQYF

V: TRBV6-5
D: -
J: TRBJ1-1
CDR3: CASSYSRGFTTEAFF

V: TRBV27
D: -
J: TRBJ2-1
CDR3: CASSLARGTYNEQFF

V: TRBV6-5
D: -
J: TRBJ1-2
CDR3: CASSYSMVIGPYGYTF

V: TRBV18
D: TRBD1
J: TRBJ2-7
CDR3: CASSLGQGHAEQYF

V: TRBV19
D: -
J: TRBJ2-5
CDR3: CATRRDNEETQYF

V: TRBV27
D: -
J: TRBJ1-1
CDR3: CASSSLDGAEAFF

V: TRBV15
D: -
J: TRBJ1-2
CDR3: CATSRDVRFVSGYTF

V: TRBV5-8
D: -
J: TRBJ1-1
CDR3: CASSPGFTEAFF

V: TRBV7-2
D: TRBD2
J: TRBJ2-3
CDR3: CASSLAPFSGSGADTQYF

V: TRBV7-9
D: -
J: TRBJ2-7
CDR3: CASSPKTGSPYEQYF

V: TRBV27
D: -
J: TRBJ1-2
CDR3: CASRTPDGYTF

V: TRBV11-3
D: -
J: TRBJ2-7
CDR3: CASSLDGYEQYF

V: TRBV15
D: -
J: TRBJ2-3
CDR3: CATSPKGGRIEDTQYF

V: TRBV6-4
D: -
J: TRBJ2-2
CDR3: CASSDTGGFDTGELFF

V: TRBV7-9
D: -
J: TRBJ1-3
CDR3: CASSLLGPRDGNTIYF

V: TRBV27
D: TRBD1
J: TRBJ1-1
CDR3: CASSKTFGTGAEAFF

V: TRBV5-1
D: -
J: TRBJ2-3
CDR3: CASSIGQLSTDTQYF

V: TRBV25-1
D: -
J: TRBJ2-7
CDR3: CASSPSPGQYLYEQYF

V: TRBV6-5
D: -
J: TRBJ1-1
CDR3: CASSSFVGLNTEAFF

V: TRBV7-3
D: -
J: TRBJ1-2
CDR3: CASSLAAGPYGYTF

V: TRBV11-3
D: TRBD2
J: TRBJ2-7
CDR3: CASSFRVAGSYEQYF

V: TRBV7-9
D: TRBD2
J: TRBJ2-7
CDR3: CASSLEYGGGRYEQYF

V: TRBV11-1
D: -
J: TRBJ2-3
CDR3: CASSSTGQPGVDTQYF

V: TRBV11-2
D: TRBD2
J: TRBJ2-5
CDR3: CASSFSGTTKETQYF

V: TRBV27
D: -
J: TRBJ2-1
CDR3: CASSLGGFGTYNEQFF

V: TRBV5-1
D: TRBD1
J: TRBJ1-5
CDR3: CASSLAGGHQPQHF

V: TRBV6-4
D: TRBD2
J: TRBJ2-3
CDR3: CASSDSSGGRDTQYF

V: TRBV7-8
D: TRBD1
J: TRBJ1-1
CDR3: CASSLGARGQVNTEAFF

V: TRBV10-3
D: -
J: TRBJ2-2
CDR3: CAISEGPNTGELFF

V: TRBV11-2
D: -
J: TRBJ1-1
CDR3: CASSFGPNTEAFF

V: TRBV11-2
D: -
J: TRBJ2-1
CDR3: CASSLGPYSSTYNEQFF

V: TRBV30
D: TRBD2
J: TRBJ2-5
CDR3: CAWSRKLAAGGTQYF

V: TRBV6-6
D: -
J: TRBJ2-7
CDR3: CASSYEDSPYEQYF

V: TRBV9
D: -
J: TRBJ1-1
CDR3: CASSAWDLTEAFF

V: TRBV19
D: TRBD1
J: TRBJ1-1
CDR3: CASSPGQESRMNTEAFF

V: TRBV1
D: -
J: -
CDR3: CTSSLRGEQYF

V: TRBV5-1
D: TRBD2
J: TRBJ2-7
CDR3: CASSYRPGLANEQYF

V: TRBV5-4
D: TRBD2
J: TRBJ2-2
CDR3: CASSLGGRSTGELFF

V: TRBV6-4
D: TRBD2
J: TRBJ2-2
CDR3: CASSRGLAQNTGELFF

V: TRBV6-4
D: -
J: TRBJ2-1
CDR3: CASSDSPSNEQFF

V: TRBV19
D: -
J: TRBJ2-1
CDR3: CASSMGLGEQFF

V: TRBV27
D: TRBD2
J: TRBJ2-1
CDR3: CASKPGLAGPPYNEQFF

V: TRBV9
D: TRBD1
J: TRBJ2-3
CDR3: CASSPPDRGTDTQYF

V: TRBV11-2
D: -
J: TRBJ2-7
CDR3: CASSLSSWQGHTYEQYF

V: TRBV20-1
D: -
J: TRBJ1-4
CDR3: CSAYLGGKLFF

V: TRBV18
D: -
J: TRBJ2-2
CDR3: CASSPLKMRTGELFF

V: TRBV5-1
D: -
J: TRBJ2-7
CDR3: CASSLRGHYEQYF

V: TRBV5-1
D: TRBD2
J: TRBJ2-5
CDR3: CASSMTSGREETQYF

V: TRBV29-1
D: TRBD2
J: TRBJ2-1
CDR3: CSAHSGRFNEQFF

V: TRBV19
D: TRBD1
J: TRBJ2-7
CDR3: CASSIRDSSYEQYF

V: TRBV2
D: -
J: TRBJ1-1
CDR3: CASSRTLPNTEAFF

V: TRBV2
D: -
J: TRBJ1-5
CDR3: CASSLGDSNQPQHF